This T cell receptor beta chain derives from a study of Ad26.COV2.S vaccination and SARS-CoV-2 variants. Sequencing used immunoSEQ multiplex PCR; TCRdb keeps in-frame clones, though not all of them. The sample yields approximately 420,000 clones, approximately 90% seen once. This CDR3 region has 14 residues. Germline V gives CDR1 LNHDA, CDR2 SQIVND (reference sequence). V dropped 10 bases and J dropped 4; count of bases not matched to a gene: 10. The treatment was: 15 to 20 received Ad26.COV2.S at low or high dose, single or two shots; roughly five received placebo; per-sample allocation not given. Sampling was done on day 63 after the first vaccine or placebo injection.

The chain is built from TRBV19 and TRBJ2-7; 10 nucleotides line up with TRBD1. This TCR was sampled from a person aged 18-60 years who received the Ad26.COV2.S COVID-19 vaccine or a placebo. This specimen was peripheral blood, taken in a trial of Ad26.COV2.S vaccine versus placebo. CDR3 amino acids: CATARTGGKYEQYF. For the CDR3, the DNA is TGTGCCACCGCACGGACAGGGGGAAAGTACGAGCAGTACTTC.